This is a list of T cell receptor beta chains from one sample in a study of cytomegalovirus exposure and HLA in healthy donors. Measured with immunoSEQ multiplex PCR; TCRdb has only the in-frame clones, and not every one. The sample records over 150,000 clones, less than 85% being singletons. The sample was PBMCs. These receptors were obtained from a boy younger than 18 in good health and CMV-seronegative. Each CDR3 is given with its conserved first and last residue. The D gene is left open where the match is weak. Clone size is stated in some rows and not others, as once, few, many or a class when expanded.

CDR3 DNA | CDR3 protein | J gene | D gene | V gene | clone size
TGTGCCATCAGTGGGAAGTTTGGTCGGACTAGCGGGGTCCACTCCTACGAGCAGTACTTC | CAISGKFGRTSGVHSYEQYF | TRBJ2-7 | TRBD2 | TRBV10-3 | NA
TGTGCCAGTAGTCTGCAGGGGGCGGACTATGGCTACACCTTC | CASSLQGADYGYTF | TRBJ1-2 | TRBD1 | TRBV19 | NA
TGTGCCAGCAGCCAAGATCTAACAGGGAACCTAGCTAACTATGGCTACACCTTC | CASSQDLTGNLANYGYTF | TRBJ1-2 | NA | TRBV14 | NA
TGTGCCACCAGCAGAGATCTGGGGGGAAATGAAAAACTGTTTTTT | CATSRDLGGNEKLFF | TRBJ1-4 | NA | TRBV15 | NA
TGTGCCAGCAGCTTAGGAGGATCGGGCACAGATACGCAGTATTTT | CASSLGGSGTDTQYF | TRBJ2-3 | NA | TRBV11-2 | NA
TGCGCCAGCAGCTTGAGTCAGGGGGGCGAGCAGTACTTC | CASSLSQGGEQYF | TRBJ2-7 | NA | TRBV5-1 | NA
TGTGCCAGCAGCGTAGTGGGAGGGGGGACTGAAGCTTTCTTT | CASSVVGGGTEAFF | TRBJ1-1 | NA | TRBV9 | NA
TGTGCCAGCAGCTTGACCCGACAGGGGACTGAAGCTTTCTTT | CASSLTRQGTEAFF | TRBJ1-1 | TRBD1 | TRBV5-6 | NA
TGTGCCAGCAGCCAACCGCCTTTTCAGCGGAGCACAGATACGCAGTATTTT | CASSQPPFQRSTDTQYF | TRBJ2-3 | NA | TRBV5-6 | NA
TGTGCTAGTGGTTTTGGGTTTGAGCAGGTTTCGCCGGAGACCCAGTACTTC | CASGFGFEQVSPETQYF | TRBJ2-5 | NA | TRBV12-5 | few
TGTGCCAGCAGCTTGGCCCCCTTAGGGGCGGGAGGAAACACCATATATTTT | CASSLAPLGAGGNTIYF | TRBJ1-3 | NA | TRBV5-6 | once
TGTGCCTGGGGGACAGGGAGTTATGGCTACACCTTC | CAWGTGSYGYTF | TRBJ1-2 | TRBD1 | TRBV30 | NA
TGTGCCAGCAGCTTGGGACAGGGGAACACCTACGAGCAGTACTTC | CASSLGQGNTYEQYF | TRBJ2-7 | TRBD1 | TRBV5-4 | NA
TGTGCCTGGAGCCTACTAGCGGAGACCTACGAGCAGTACTTC | CAWSLLAETYEQYF | TRBJ2-7 | TRBD2 | TRBV30 | NA
TGTGCCATCATAAGTATTCCCTCTACTGGGGCCAACGTCCTGACTTTC | CAIISIPSTGANVLTF | TRBJ2-6 | NA | TRBV10-3 | once
TGCGCCAGCAGCCGAGAGGACAGGGCCAATAATTCACCCCTCCACTTT | CASSREDRANNSPLHF | TRBJ1-6 | TRBD1 | TRBV5-1 | NA
TGTGCCAGCAGCTTATCCAGGGGGCCTGAAGCTTTCTTT | CASSLSRGPEAFF | TRBJ1-1 | TRBD1 | TRBV7-8 | NA
TGTGCCATCAGCCATAACTCGGGACAGGGATATGAGGGAGCTTTCTTT | CAISHNSGQGYEGAFF | TRBJ1-1 | TRBD1 | TRBV10-3 | few
TGTGCCAGCAACCTGGCCTCCAGGGGGCCTCAAGATACGCAGTATTTT | CASNLASRGPQDTQYF | TRBJ2-3 | TRBD1 | TRBV5-5 | NA
TGTGCCAGCTCACCCCTAAGACAGGGGGCCCAAGAGACCCAGTACTTC | CASSPLRQGAQETQYF | TRBJ2-5 | TRBD1 | TRBV18 | NA